A single sample gave rise to the 21 T cell receptor beta chains below, sequenced in a study of cytomegalovirus exposure and HLA in healthy donors. The PCR made use of 60 Vbeta and 13 Jbeta primers. The assay was immunoSEQ multiplex PCR, and TCRdb's table has in-frame clones only and misses some. The repertoire consists of more than 200,000 clones, with roughly 83% occurring once and the leading ten covering around 1.4%. Sequenced sample: PBMCs. Receptors were obtained from a girl between 5 and 17 years old in good health and CMV-seronegative.

The rearrangement joins TRBV10-3 to TRBJ2-6; 7 nucleotides align to TRBD2. From germline, CDR1 is ENHRY and CDR2 SYGVKD. The CDR3 totals 17 residues. After removal of 8 bases from V and 0 bases from J, the junction contained 10 bases not matched to a gene. The CDR3 region is CAIGPLASSSGANVLTF. DNA of the CDR3: TGTGCCATCGGGCCACTAGCGTCGAGCTCTGGGGCCAACGTCCTGACTTTC.

The rearrangement links TRBV27 to TRBJ2-7, with D possibly matching TRBD2 (6 bases). The V end was cut by 0 bases, the J end by 0 bases, with 12 bases between. CDR1 and CDR2 from the germline V gene are MNHEY and SMNVEV (reference sequence). This CDR3 has 16 amino acids. The CDR3, as DNA: TGTGCCAGCAGTTTATCATCTGGGGAGGCCTCCTACGAGCAGTACTTC. This codes for CASSLSSGEASYEQYF.

The chain is built from TRBV4-1 and TRBJ2-7; 9 nucleotides match TRBD2. CDR3 length equals 15 residues. Germline V gives CDR1 MGHRA, CDR2 YSYEKL. The V segment lost 3 bases and the J segment 2 bases; nucleotides outside the gene matches: 5. The CDR3 protein is CASSHAGTSTYEQYF. The CDR3 DNA reads TGCGCCAGCAGCCATGCCGGGACTAGCACCTACGAGCAGTACTTC.

The genes are TRBV9 and TRBJ2-5; the D is unclear. Trimming pared 0 bases from V and 5 bases from J, leaving 17 bases between. Per the germline V gene, CDR1 is SGDLS and CDR2 is YYNGEE. The CDR3 covers 16 residues. The CDR3 spells CASSVGGRSRWETQYF. The CDR3 nucleotides are TGTGCCAGCAGCGTAGGTGGTCGGTCCCGGTGGGAGACCCAGTACTTC.

This chain links TRBV28 with TRBJ1-1; D gene uncertain. There are 15 residues in the CDR3. The V and J ends lost 1 base and 4 bases respectively, with 13 bases between them. Germline V lookup: CDR1 MDHEN, CDR2 SYDVKM. As DNA, the CDR3 is TGTGCCAGCAGTTTATCCGCCGACGGAGGCACTGAAGCTTTCTTT. It specifies CASSLSADGGTEAFF.

This rearrangement joins TRBV27 to TRBJ2-3; no firm D call. This CDR3 contains 13 residues. V lost 3 bases to trimming and J lost 3 bases, with 7 bases between them. Germline values: CDR1 MNHEY, CDR2 SMNVEV (reference sequence). CDR3 in amino acids: CASSFLGTDTQYF. Here the CDR3 DNA reads TGTGCCAGCAGTTTTCTCGGGACAGATACGCAGTATTTT.

This sequence joins TRBV14 and TRBJ2-3; 10 nucleotides line up with TRBD2. CDR3 length: 15 amino acids. V dropped 3 bases and J dropped 12; count of bases not matched to a gene: 12. The germline gives CDR1 SGHDN, CDR2 FVKESK. The DNA for the CDR3 is TGTGCCAGCAGCCAGCGGGAGGCGCTAGCGGGGGATCAGTATTTT. The encoded protein is CASSQREALAGDQYF.

The chain uses TRBV5-4 and TRBJ2-5; 7 positions match TRBD2. CDR1 SGHNT and CDR2 YYREEE come from the germline V gene (reference sequence). V shed 4 bases, J shed 5 bases, and the junction held 8 bases outside the gene matches. The CDR3 length is 14 residues. The CDR3 is CASSKGGQSETQYF. The CDR3 coding sequence is TGTGCCAGCAGCAAGGGAGGGCAATCGGAGACCCAGTACTTC.

As for this clone: The same CDR3 arises from other DNA sequences in this sample as well. V usage is TRBV18 and J usage is TRBJ1-1, with 7 positions matching TRBD1. Losses at the gene ends were 1 base for V and 1 base for J; bases not matched to a gene: 0. From germline, CDR1 is KGHSH and CDR2 LQKENI. This CDR3 has 14 residues. CDR3 sequence reads: CASSPQGANTEAFF. CDR3 in DNA: TGTGCCAGCTCACCACAGGGGGCGAACACTGAAGCTTTCTTT.

The V call is TRBV30, the J call TRBJ1-5; D perhaps matches TRBD1 (6 bases). This CDR3 region has 16 residues. Trimming cost V 5 bases and J 0 bases, with 17 bases left between them. Germline CDR1 GTSNPN, CDR2 SVGIG (reference sequence). The CDR3 bases are TGTGCCTGGCGGGGCGCGGGGGCGTATAGCAATCAGCCCCAGCATTTT. This encodes CAWRGAGAYSNQPQHF.

V gene TRBV30 combines with J gene TRBJ1-2; a possible D gene is TRBD1 (5 bases). Germline CDR1 reads GTSNPN; CDR2 reads SVGIG (reference sequence). V lost 2 bases, J lost 6 bases, and 13 bases lay in between. This CDR3 has 13 residues. This CDR3 reads CAWSLYLRDGYTF. The CDR3 nucleotides are TGTGCCTGGAGTCTCTACCTCAGGGATGGCTACACCTTC.

V gene TRBV5-1 combines with J gene TRBJ2-7, with D maybe TRBD1 (6 bases). Germline-derived CDR1 and CDR2 are SGHRS and YFSETQ. The CDR3 consists of 14 residues. The V and J ends lost 2 bases and 2 bases respectively, with 11 bases between them. The CDR3 DNA is TGCGCCAGCAGCTTCCGGACAGAGACCTACGAGCAGTACTTC. Translation gives CASSFRTETYEQYF.

The chain employs TRBV9 and TRBJ2-1, with TRBD2 matching 8 bases. The V gene's germline CDR1 is SGDLS and CDR2 YYNGEE. The CDR3 consists of 13 residues. Trimming cost V 3 bases and J 10 bases; bases outside gene matches: 6. The CDR3 nucleotides are TGTGCCAGCAGCGCATCCACTAGCGGAGAGCAGTTCTTC. This gives the protein CASSASTSGEQFF. The variable domain in full, completed from reference TRBV9 and TRBJ2-1, reads DSGVTQTPKHLITATGQRVTLRCSPRSGDLSVYWYQQSLDQGLQFLIQYYNGEERAKGNILERFSAQQFPDLHSELNLSSLELGDSALYFCASSASTSGEQFFGPGTRLTVL.

The chain links TRBV19 to TRBJ1-5, with 7 bases that match TRBD1. There are 17 residues in the CDR3. V trimming: 1 base; J trimming: 4 bases; junction bases outside the gene matches: 10. Germline V lookup: CDR1 LNHDA, CDR2 SQIVND (reference sequence). CDR3 in amino acids: CASSIVGGQARNQPQHF. In DNA form, the CDR3 reads TGTGCCAGTAGTATAGTAGGAGGACAGGCTAGAAATCAGCCCCAGCATTTT.

The chain recombines TRBV6-1 with TRBJ1-2, with D maybe TRBD1 (5 bases). The V and J ends lost 0 bases and 8 bases respectively, with 10 bases between them. Looked up from germline, CDR1 is MNHNS and CDR2 is SASEGT. The CDR3 contains 13 residues. The CDR3 here is CASSEAPGNGYTF. The CDR3 bases are TGTGCCAGCAGTGAAGCGCCAGGGAACGGCTACACCTTC.

The chain joins TRBV27 to TRBJ2-5, with 10 bases identical to TRBD1. The CDR3 extends over 17 amino acids. After removal of 4 bases from V and 4 bases from J, the junction contained 12 bases not matched to a gene. The V gene's germline CDR1 is MNHEY and CDR2 SMNVEV (reference sequence). The CDR3 coding sequence is TGTGCCAGCAGTTCTAAGGGACAGGGGTCGATCGGAGAGACCCAGTACTTC. Amino acids: CASSSKGQGSIGETQYF.

The chain recombines TRBV7-2 with TRBJ1-2, with 9 bases that match TRBD1. The V gene end was trimmed by 1 base and the J gene end by 0 bases; junction bases not matched to a gene: 3. CDR3 size: 16 residues. Germline values: CDR1 SGHTA, CDR2 FQGNSA. The chain's CDR3 is CASSLEGQGANYGYTF. In DNA, the CDR3 is TGTGCCAGCAGCTTAGAGGGACAGGGAGCTAACTATGGCTACACCTTC.

The chain employs TRBV6-5 and TRBJ2-5; 7 bases agree with TRBD1. In germline, CDR1 is MNHEY, CDR2 SVGAGI. The CDR3 has 15 amino acids. Unmatched junction bases numbered 4, after V lost 0 bases and J lost 3 bases. CDR3 DNA: TGTGCCAGCAGTTACTCGTTTGGGACAGAAGAGACCCAGTACTTC. Amino acids: CASSYSFGTEETQYF.

This clone was observed a few times. The genes are TRBV5-3 and TRBJ1-2; perhaps TRBD1 as D (6 bases). TRBV5-3 is designated an ORF whose function remains uncertain. V was cut by 4 bases and J by 4 bases, with 17 bases left in between. The CDR3 is made up of 15 amino acids. The CDR3 here is CARSQVGAPLYGYTF. The DNA of the CDR3 is TGTGCCAGAAGCCAGGTGGGGGCACCGCTCTATGGCTACACCTTC.

The DNA of the CDR3 is TGTGCCAGCAGCACAGGGTACGTGACCCCCTACGAGCAGTACTTC. This gives the protein CASSTGYVTPYEQYF. The chain employs TRBV6-1 and TRBJ2-7; D possibly corresponds to TRBD1 (6 bases). The V end lost 6 bases, the J end lost 2 bases, and 17 bases lay between the germline ends. Per the germline V gene, CDR1 is MNHNS and CDR2 is SASEGT. The CDR3 has 15 amino acids.

This clone is a singleton in its sample. The gene calls are TRBV19 and TRBJ2-1; D might be TRBD1 (5 bases). Germline CDR1 and CDR2: LNHDA and SQIVND (reference sequence). Trimming took 3 bases from V and 1 from J, leaving 16 bases between them. There are 17 residues in the CDR3. The CDR3 loop reads CASSIYATGGSYNEQFF. The CDR3 region has the DNA TGTGCCAGTAGTATTTACGCCACAGGCGGATCCTACAATGAGCAGTTCTTC.